This T cell receptor beta chain was observed in a study of blood T cell repertoires in COVID-19. Donors in Cohort 3 counted as recovered after two negative PCRs, clearance, or symptom resolution. Germline V lookup: CDR1 LNHDA, CDR2 SQIVND (reference sequence). CDR3 length equals 15 residues. V was clipped by 4 bases and J by 2 bases, with 14 bases between them. TCRdb keeps only in-frame clones here, not all; method: immunoSEQ multiplex PCR. Among approximately 270,000 clones listed, 65% to 90% were seen once. The receptor was derived from a man aged 35 to 55 who had recovered from COVID-19. The sequenced sample consisted of PBMCs or T cells enriched from blood (not recorded which). V and J are TRBV19 and TRBJ1-1; no clear D gene. CDR3 sequence: CASSTKMRPNTEAFF. For the CDR3, the DNA is TGTGCCAGTAGTACTAAGATGCGGCCTAACACTGAAGCTTTCTTT.